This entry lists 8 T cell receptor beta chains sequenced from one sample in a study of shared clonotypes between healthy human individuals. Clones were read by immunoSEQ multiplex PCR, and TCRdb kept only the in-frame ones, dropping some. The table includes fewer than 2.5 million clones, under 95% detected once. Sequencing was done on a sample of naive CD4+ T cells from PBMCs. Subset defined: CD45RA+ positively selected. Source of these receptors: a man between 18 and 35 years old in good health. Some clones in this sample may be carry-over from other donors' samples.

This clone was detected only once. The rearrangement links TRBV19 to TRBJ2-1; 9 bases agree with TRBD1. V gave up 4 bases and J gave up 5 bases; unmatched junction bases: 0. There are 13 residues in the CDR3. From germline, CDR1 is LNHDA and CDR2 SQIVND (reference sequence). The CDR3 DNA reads TGTGCCAGTAGTAGGACAGGGGACAATGAGCAGTTCTTC. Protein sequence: CASSRTGDNEQFF.

CDR3 loop: CSVEGQTEQYF. The CDR3 DNA follows: TGCAGCGTTGAAGGACAAACCGAGCAGTACTTC. The V and J genes are TRBV29-1 and TRBJ2-5; unclear D gene. The J call is uncertain, as TRBJ2-7 better fits the DNA end. Germline V CDR1 and CDR2: SQVTM, ANQGSEA. This CDR3 has 11 amino acids.

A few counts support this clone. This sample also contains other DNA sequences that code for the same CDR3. In DNA, the CDR3 is TGCGCCAGCAGCCCGGACAGGATGAACACTGAAGCTTTCTTT. It codes for CASSPDRMNTEAFF. The rearrangement joins TRBV5-1 to TRBJ1-1, with 7 nucleotides matching TRBD1. Trimming removed 4 bases from V and 0 bases from J; junction bases left unmatched: 3. The germline V gene has CDR1 SGHRS and CDR2 YFSETQ. The CDR3 extends over 14 amino acids.

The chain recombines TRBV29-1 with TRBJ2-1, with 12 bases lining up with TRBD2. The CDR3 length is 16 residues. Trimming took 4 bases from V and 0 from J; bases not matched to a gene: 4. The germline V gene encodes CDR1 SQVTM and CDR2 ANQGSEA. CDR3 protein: CSVVLAGGSSYNEQFF. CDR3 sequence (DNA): TGCAGCGTTGTACTAGCGGGAGGAAGCTCCTACAATGAGCAGTTCTTC.

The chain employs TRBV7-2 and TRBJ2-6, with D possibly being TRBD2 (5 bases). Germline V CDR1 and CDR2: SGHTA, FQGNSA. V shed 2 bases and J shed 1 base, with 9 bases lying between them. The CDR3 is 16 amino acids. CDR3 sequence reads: CASSLLPGSGANVLTF. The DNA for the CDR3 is TGTGCCAGCAGCTTATTGCCGGGATCTGGGGCCAACGTCCTGACTTTC.

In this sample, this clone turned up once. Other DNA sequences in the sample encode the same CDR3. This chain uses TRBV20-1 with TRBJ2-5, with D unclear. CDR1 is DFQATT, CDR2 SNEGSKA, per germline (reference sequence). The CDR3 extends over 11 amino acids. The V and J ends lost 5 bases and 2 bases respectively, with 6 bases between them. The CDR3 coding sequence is TGCAGTGCTCAAGGTCAAGAGACCCAGTACTTC. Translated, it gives CSAQGQETQYF.

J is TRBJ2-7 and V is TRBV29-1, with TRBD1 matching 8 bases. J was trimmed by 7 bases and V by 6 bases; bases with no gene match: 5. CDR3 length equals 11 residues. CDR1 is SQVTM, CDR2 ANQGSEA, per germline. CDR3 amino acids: CSVGQGGEQYF. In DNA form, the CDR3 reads TGCAGCGTCGGACAGGGCGGGGAGCAGTACTTC.

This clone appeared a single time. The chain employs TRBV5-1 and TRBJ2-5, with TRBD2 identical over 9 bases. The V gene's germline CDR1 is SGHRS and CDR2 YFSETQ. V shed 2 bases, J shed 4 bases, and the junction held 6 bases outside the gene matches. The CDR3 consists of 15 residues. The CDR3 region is CASSFQRGAGETQYF. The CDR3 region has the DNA TGCGCCAGCAGCTTTCAGCGGGGGGCGGGAGAGACCCAGTACTTC.